This T cell receptor beta chain derives from a study of regulatory T cells in long-lasting Graves disease. This clonotype was picked up many times. Building the TCR beta libraries relied on iRepertoire HTBI primers, and CDR3 regions underwent Arm-PCR. MiXCR, applied by TCRdb to the multiplex PCR reads, yields one record per CDR3 protein. Here the sample spans about 430,000 distinct CDR3 sequences, 21% being singletons. Time point denoted: persistent/refractory GD, antithyroid drugs over 5 years with positive TRAb. TCR sequences were obtained from RNA taken from PBMCs. Recruitment took place at an endocrinology department in Xi'an, China. This CDR3 has 18 residues. V shed 6 bases and J 0 bases; nucleotides not matched to a gene: 9. CDR1 and CDR2 (germline): SNHLY, FYNNEI.

The sequence came from a female donor with Graves disease. Sequenced here: peripheral blood mononuclear cells (PBMCs), sampled when the disease was refractory, from a patient treated with antithyroid drugs. The chain employs TRBV2 and TRBJ2-2; 11 positions agree with TRBD2. In DNA, the CDR3 is TGTGCCAGCAGAGGGACTAGCGGAAAAAAATCGAACACCGGGGAGCTGTTTTTT. This codes for CASRGTSGKKSNTGELFF.